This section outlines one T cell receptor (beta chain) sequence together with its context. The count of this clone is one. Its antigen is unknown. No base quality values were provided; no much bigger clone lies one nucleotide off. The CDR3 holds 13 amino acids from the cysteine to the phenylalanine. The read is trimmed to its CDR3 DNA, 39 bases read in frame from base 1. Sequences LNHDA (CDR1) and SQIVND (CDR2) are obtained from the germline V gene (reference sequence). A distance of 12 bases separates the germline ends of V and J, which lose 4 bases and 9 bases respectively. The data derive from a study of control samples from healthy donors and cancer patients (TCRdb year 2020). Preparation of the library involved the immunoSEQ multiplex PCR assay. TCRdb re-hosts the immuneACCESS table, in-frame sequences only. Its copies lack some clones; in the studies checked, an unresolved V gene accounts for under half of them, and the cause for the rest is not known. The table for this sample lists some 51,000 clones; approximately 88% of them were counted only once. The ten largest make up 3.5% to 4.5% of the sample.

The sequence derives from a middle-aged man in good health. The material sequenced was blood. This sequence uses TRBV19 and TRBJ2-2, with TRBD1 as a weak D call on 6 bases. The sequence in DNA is TGTGCCAGTAGTAACAAACAGGGACGGGAGCTGTTTTTT. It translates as CASSNKQGRELFF.